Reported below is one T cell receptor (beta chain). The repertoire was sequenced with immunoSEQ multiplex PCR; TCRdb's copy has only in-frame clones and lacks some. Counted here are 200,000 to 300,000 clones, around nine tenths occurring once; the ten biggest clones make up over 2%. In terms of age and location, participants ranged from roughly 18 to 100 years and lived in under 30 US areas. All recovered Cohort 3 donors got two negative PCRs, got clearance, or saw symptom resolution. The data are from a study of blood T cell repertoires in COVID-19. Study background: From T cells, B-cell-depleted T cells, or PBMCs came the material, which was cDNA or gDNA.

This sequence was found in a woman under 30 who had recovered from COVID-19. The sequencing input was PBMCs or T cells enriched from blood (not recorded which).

The CDR3 DNA is TGTGCCAGCAGACCCGACAGGATTGACACCGGGGAGCTGTTTTTT. Its translation: CASRPDRIDTGELFF. The V call is TRBV6-5, the J call TRBJ2-2; weak D call: TRBD1 (6 bases). CDR1 MNHEY and CDR2 SVGAGI come from the germline V gene. V lost 6 bases to trimming and J lost 3 bases, with 14 bases between them. The CDR3 covers 15 residues.